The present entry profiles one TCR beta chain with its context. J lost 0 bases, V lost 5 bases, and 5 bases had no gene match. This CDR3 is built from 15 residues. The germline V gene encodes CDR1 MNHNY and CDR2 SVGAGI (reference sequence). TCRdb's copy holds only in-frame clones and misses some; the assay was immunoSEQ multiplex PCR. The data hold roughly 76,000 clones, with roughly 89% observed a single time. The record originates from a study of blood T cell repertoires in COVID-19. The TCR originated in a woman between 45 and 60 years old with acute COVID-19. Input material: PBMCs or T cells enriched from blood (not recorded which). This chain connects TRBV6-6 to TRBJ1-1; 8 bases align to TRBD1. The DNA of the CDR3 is TGTGCCAGCAGTGGACGGACAGGGATGAACACTGAAGCTTTCTTT. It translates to CASSGRTGMNTEAFF.